This TCR beta chain was found in a study of T cells in narcolepsy. About the research overall: Patients with NT1 or NT2 and healthy control donors were enrolled.

For this clone: What it recognizes is unknown.

Profiled with immunoSEQ multiplex PCR; TCRdb holds only in-frame clones, not every one. Among under 35,000 clones listed, 90% were seen once. General study results and limits: Healthy controls reportedly lacked the autoreactive clonotypes serially found in patients' blood. Comparing one patient's CSF and blood CD4+ clonotypes highlighted HCRT- and TRIB2-specific autoreactive clonotypes. Autoreactive clone sequences were missing from some blood memory CD4+ repertoires.

This CDR3 spans 14 amino acids. Trimming took off 0 bases at V and 7 bases at J, with 10 bases between the two ends. Germline CDR1 is GTSNPN and CDR2 is SVGIG (reference sequence). The genes are TRBV30 and TRBJ1-6, with no clear D. Sequencing was done on a sample of CD45RA- memory CD4+ T cells from PBMCs. This clonotype was obtained from a human donor with narcolepsy. CDR3 protein: CAWSVSGGNSPLHF. CDR3 nucleotides: TGTGCCTGGAGTGTTTCCGGCGGGAATTCACCCCTCCACTTT.